This is a list of T cell receptor beta chains from one sample in a study of PD-1 blockade in classical Hodgkin lymphoma. TCRdb keeps only in-frame clones here, not all; method: immunoSEQ multiplex PCR. The sample has roughly 42,000 clones, approximately 70% seen once. The sequencing used peripheral blood mononuclear cells (PBMCs), collected before the fourth cycle of nivolumab. Every receptor here comes from a human donor with classical Hodgkin lymphoma. Each CDR3 is given with its conserved first and last residue. A D gene is named only where the DNA matches it firmly. Only some rows state a clone size, as once, few, many or a class for expanded clones.

CDR3aa,CDR3nt,abundance,j_gene,v_gene,len,d_gene
CSVEGRMNTEAFF,TGCAGCGTTGAAGGTCGCATGAACACTGAAGCTTTCTTT,medium-sized,TRBJ1-1,TRBV29-1,13,-
CASSYGQNVEKLFF,TGTGCCAGCAGTTACGGACAGAATGTTGAAAAACTGTTTTTT,-,TRBJ1-4,TRBV28,14,-
CASSIDGGTEAFF,TGTGCCAGTAGTATAGACGGGGGCACTGAAGCTTTCTTT,-,TRBJ1-1,TRBV19,13,-
CASSLYEPGAGYNEQFF,TGTGCCAGCAGTTTATACGAGCCAGGTGCGGGCTACAATGAGCAGTTCTTC,few,TRBJ2-1,TRBV27,17,-
CASSERKGTEAFF,TGCGCCAGCAGCGAGAGGAAAGGGACTGAAGCTTTCTTT,-,TRBJ1-1,TRBV5-1,13,-
CASSLRGAPYGYTF,TGTGCCAGCAGCTTGAGGGGGGCCCCCTATGGCTACACCTTC,few,TRBJ1-2,TRBV5-6,14,-
CASSPGEAYEQYF,TGTGCCAGCAGCCCGGGGGAGGCCTACGAGCAGTACTTC,medium-sized,TRBJ2-7,TRBV7-9,13,-
CASSEGGPRTQYF,TGTGCCAGCAGTGAGGGAGGTCCGAGGACCCAGTACTTC,-,TRBJ2-5,TRBV2,13,-
CASSYKDSYEQYF,TGTGCCAGCAGCTATAAGGACAGCTACGAGCAGTACTTC,few,TRBJ2-7,TRBV28,13,-
CATASSYEQYF,TGTGCCACCGCGAGCTCCTACGAGCAGTACTTC,few,TRBJ2-7,TRBV10-3,11,-
CASSPLMSSYNSPLHF,TGCGCCAGCAGCCCTCTCATGAGCTCCTATAATTCACCCCTCCACTTT,-,TRBJ1-6,TRBV5-1,16,-
CASRNGQGTSYEQYF,TGTGCCAGCCGAAACGGACAGGGCACATCCTACGAGCAGTACTTC,once,TRBJ2-7,TRBV6-1,15,TRBD1
CAISAQRGGSSYEQYF,TGTGCCATCAGTGCCCAGCGGGGGGGAAGCTCCTACGAGCAGTACTTC,-,TRBJ2-7,TRBV10-3,16,TRBD2
CASEKETTYEQYF,TGTGCCAGCGAGAAAGAGACTACCTACGAGCAGTACTTC,-,TRBJ2-7,TRBV6-1,13,-
CASSYSPTTYGYTF,TGTGCCAGCAGTTACTCGCCAACTACCTATGGCTACACCTTC,-,TRBJ1-2,TRBV6-5,14,-
CASSQLPGQETNEKLFF,TGCGCCAGCAGCCAACTCCCGGGACAAGAAACTAATGAAAAACTGTTTTTT,once,TRBJ1-4,TRBV4-1,17,-
CASSPHWDQPQHF,TGCGCCAGCAGCCCGCACTGGGATCAGCCCCAGCATTTT,-,TRBJ1-5,TRBV4-1,13,-
CASSPPTQGNTEAFF,TGTGCCAGCTCACCGCCTACCCAGGGAAACACTGAAGCTTTCTTT,medium-sized,TRBJ1-1,TRBV18,15,-
CASSLVVANTEAFF,TGTGCCAGCAGCTTAGTCGTAGCGAACACTGAAGCTTTCTTT,-,TRBJ1-1,TRBV7-2,14,-
CASQWGQGKEKLFF,TGTGCCAGTCAGTGGGGACAGGGGAAGGAAAAACTGTTTTTT,few,TRBJ1-4,TRBV19,14,TRBD1
CASSYSPTGFNSPLHF,TGTGCCAGCAGTTACTCGCCGACAGGGTTTAATTCACCCCTCCACTTT,few,TRBJ1-6,TRBV6-6,16,TRBD1
CASSAENTEAFF,TGTGCCAGCAGCGCAGAGAACACTGAAGCTTTCTTT,-,TRBJ1-1,TRBV9,12,-
CAWNRQVLSGNTIYF,TGTGCCTGGAACCGACAGGTTTTATCTGGAAACACCATATATTTT,-,TRBJ1-3,TRBV30,15,-
CASSFGTGTYEQYF,TGTGCCAGCAGCTTCGGGACAGGGACCTACGAGCAGTACTTC,-,TRBJ2-7,TRBV5-5,14,TRBD1
CASSLGDKSSYEQYF,TGTGCCAGCAGCTTGGGGGACAAGAGCTCCTACGAGCAGTACTTC,-,TRBJ2-7,TRBV5-4,15,-
CASSPREYESAFF,TGTGCCAGCAGCCCCCGGGAGTACGAGTCAGCTTTCTTT,-,TRBJ1-1,TRBV5-6,13,-
CASSGDLNEKLFF,TGTGCCAGCAGTGGGGACTTAAATGAAAAACTGTTTTTT,-,TRBJ1-4,TRBV2,13,-
CASGPGTGTSKQYF,TGTGCCAGCGGGCCCGGGACAGGGACAAGTAAGCAGTATTTT,once,TRBJ2-3,TRBV11-1,14,TRBD1
CASSLEAIDEQYF,TGTGCCAGCAGCTTAGAGGCAATAGACGAGCAGTACTTC,few,TRBJ2-7,TRBV7-8,13,-
CAWSVGGSNYGYTF,TGTGCCTGGAGTGTGGGCGGTTCTAACTATGGCTACACCTTC,-,TRBJ1-2,TRBV30,14,-
CAISEFSPGQGMREQYF,TGTGCCATCAGTGAGTTCTCCCCGGGACAGGGGATGCGCGAGCAGTACTTC,-,TRBJ2-7,TRBV10-3,17,TRBD1
CASSPGTIGTDTQYF,TGTGCCAGCAGCCCTGGGACCATCGGCACAGATACGCAGTATTTT,-,TRBJ2-3,TRBV5-5,15,-
CASSTRTGELFF,TGTGCCAGTAGTACCAGAACCGGGGAGCTGTTTTTT,few,TRBJ2-2,TRBV19,12,-
CASSYSGQGYYGYTF,TGTGCCAGCAGTTACTCGGGACAGGGTTACTATGGCTACACCTTC,-,TRBJ1-2,TRBV6-6,15,TRBD1
CASSDLEGAQETQYF,TGTGCCAGCAGTGATCTAGAAGGAGCGCAAGAGACCCAGTACTTC,-,TRBJ2-5,TRBV2,15,-
CASSERLAGGQDTQYF,TGTGCCAGCTCAGAACGGCTTGCGGGGGGGCAAGATACGCAGTATTTT,-,TRBJ2-3,TRBV18,16,TRBD2
CANLMGWETQYF,TGTGCCAACCTTATGGGGTGGGAGACCCAGTACTTC,-,TRBJ2-5,TRBV2,12,-
CASSLPAGDYGYTF,TGTGCCAGCAGCTTACCTGCAGGGGACTATGGCTACACCTTC,-,TRBJ1-2,TRBV7-2,14,-
CSVEDGDSSYEQYF,TGCAGCGTTGAAGATGGCGACAGTTCCTACGAGCAGTACTTC,-,TRBJ2-7,TRBV29-1,14,-
CASSVEASGYNEQFF,TGTGCCAGCAGCGTAGAGGCTAGCGGCTACAATGAGCAGTTCTTC,-,TRBJ2-1,TRBV9,15,TRBD2
CASTPDYSISFF,TGCGCCAGCACCCCTGACTACTCTATCTCTTTCTTT,-,TRBJ1-1,TRBV10-2,12,-
CASSPRGGDQPQHF,TGTGCCAGCAGCCCTCGGGGAGGGGATCAGCCCCAGCATTTT,-,TRBJ1-5,TRBV7-6,14,-
CASSSGQVVPASEKLFF,TGTGCCAGCAGCTCGGGACAGGTGGTTCCTGCGAGTGAAAAACTGTTTTTT,-,TRBJ1-4,TRBV7-9,17,TRBD1
CASSLSGRVSYNEQFF,TGTGCCAGCAGTTTATCAGGCCGAGTAAGTTACAATGAGCAGTTCTTC,-,TRBJ2-1,TRBV28,16,-
CASSDNPRPSPPTNEQFF,TGTGCCAGCAGTGATAACCCTAGGCCCTCACCCCCTACCAATGAGCAGTTCTTC,-,TRBJ2-1,TRBV2,18,-
CASSLSTGELFF,TGTGCCAGCAGCTTGAGCACCGGGGAGCTGTTTTTT,few,TRBJ2-2,TRBV5-5,12,-
CASKRTRQSNYGYTF,TGTGCCAGCAAAAGGACTCGGCAGAGTAACTATGGCTACACCTTC,few,TRBJ1-2,TRBV2,15,-
CASSQDLVYGYTF,TGTGCCAGCAGCCAAGATTTGGTCTATGGCTACACCTTC,-,TRBJ1-2,TRBV14,13,-
CASSPKGWTGSVNEQFF,TGTGCCAGCAGCCCAAAGGGGTGGACAGGGTCGGTCAATGAGCAGTTCTTC,-,TRBJ2-1,TRBV11-3,17,TRBD1
CASSNDGTSLDTQYF,TGTGCCAGTAGCAATGACGGGACTAGCCTCGATACGCAGTATTTT,-,TRBJ2-3,TRBV19,15,TRBD2
CASSFGERSYNEQFF,TGTGCCAGCAGCTTCGGGGAGCGCTCCTACAATGAGCAGTTCTTC,-,TRBJ2-1,TRBV7-2,15,-